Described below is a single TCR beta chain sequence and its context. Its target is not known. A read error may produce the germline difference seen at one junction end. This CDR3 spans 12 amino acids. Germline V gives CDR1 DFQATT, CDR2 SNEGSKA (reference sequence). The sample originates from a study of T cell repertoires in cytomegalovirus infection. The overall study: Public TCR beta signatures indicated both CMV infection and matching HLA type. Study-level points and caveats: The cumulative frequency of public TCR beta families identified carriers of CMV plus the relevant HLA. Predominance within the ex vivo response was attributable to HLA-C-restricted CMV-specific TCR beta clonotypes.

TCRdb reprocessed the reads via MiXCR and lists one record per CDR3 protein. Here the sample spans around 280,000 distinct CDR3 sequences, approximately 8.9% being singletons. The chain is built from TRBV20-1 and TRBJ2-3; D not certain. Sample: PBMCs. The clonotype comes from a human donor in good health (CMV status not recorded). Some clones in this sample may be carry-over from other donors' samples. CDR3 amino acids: CSARVDAYTQFF. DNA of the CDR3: TGCAGTGCTAGGGTCGACGCCTATACGCAGTTTTTT.